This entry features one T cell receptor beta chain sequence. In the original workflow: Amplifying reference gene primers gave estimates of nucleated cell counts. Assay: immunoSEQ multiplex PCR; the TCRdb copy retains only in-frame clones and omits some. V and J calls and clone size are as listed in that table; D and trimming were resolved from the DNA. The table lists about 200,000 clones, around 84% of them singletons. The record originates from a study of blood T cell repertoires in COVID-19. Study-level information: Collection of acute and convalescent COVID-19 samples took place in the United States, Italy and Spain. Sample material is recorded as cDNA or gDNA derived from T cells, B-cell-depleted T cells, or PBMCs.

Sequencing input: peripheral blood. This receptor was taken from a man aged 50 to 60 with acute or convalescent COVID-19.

The CDR3, as DNA: TGTGCCTGGAGTACGGTAAACTATGGCTACACCTTC. It is translated as CAWSTVNYGYTF. V usage is TRBV30 and J usage is TRBJ1-2; no definite D call. CDR1 is GTSNPN and CDR2 is SVGIG in the germline V gene (reference sequence). Trimming took off 2 bases at V and 2 bases at J, with 6 bases between the two ends. The CDR3 has 12 residues.